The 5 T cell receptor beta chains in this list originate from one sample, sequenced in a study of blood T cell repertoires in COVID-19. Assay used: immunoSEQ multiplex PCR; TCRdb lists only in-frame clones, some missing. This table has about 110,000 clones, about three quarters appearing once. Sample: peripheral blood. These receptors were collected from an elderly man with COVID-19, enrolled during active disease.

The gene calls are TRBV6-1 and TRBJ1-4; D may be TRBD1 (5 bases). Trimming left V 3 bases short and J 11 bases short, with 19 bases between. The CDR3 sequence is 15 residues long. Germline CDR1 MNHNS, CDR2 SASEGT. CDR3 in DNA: TGTGCCAGCAGTGACCTACCTCTTCAGGGTTACAAACTGTTTTTT. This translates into CASSDLPLQGYKLFF.

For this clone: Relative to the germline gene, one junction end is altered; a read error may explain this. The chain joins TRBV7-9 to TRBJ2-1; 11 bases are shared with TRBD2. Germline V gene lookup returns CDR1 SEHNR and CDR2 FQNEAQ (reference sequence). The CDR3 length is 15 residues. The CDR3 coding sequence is TGTGCCAGCAGCCTAGCGGGAGGTCTCTACAATGAGCAGTTCTTC. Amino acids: CASSLAGGLYNEQFF.

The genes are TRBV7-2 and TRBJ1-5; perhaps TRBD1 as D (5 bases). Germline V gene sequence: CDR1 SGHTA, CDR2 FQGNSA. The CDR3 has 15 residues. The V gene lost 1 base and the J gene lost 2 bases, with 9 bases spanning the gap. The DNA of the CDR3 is TGTGCCAGCAGCTTAGGGGGGGGAGGCAATCAGCCCCAGCATTTT. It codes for CASSLGGGGNQPQHF.

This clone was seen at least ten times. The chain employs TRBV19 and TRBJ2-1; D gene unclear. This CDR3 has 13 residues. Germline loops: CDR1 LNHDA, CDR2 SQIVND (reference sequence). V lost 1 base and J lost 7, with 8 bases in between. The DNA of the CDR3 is TGTGCCAGTAGTATAGGCGTAAAGAATGAGCAGTTCTTC. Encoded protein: CASSIGVKNEQFF.

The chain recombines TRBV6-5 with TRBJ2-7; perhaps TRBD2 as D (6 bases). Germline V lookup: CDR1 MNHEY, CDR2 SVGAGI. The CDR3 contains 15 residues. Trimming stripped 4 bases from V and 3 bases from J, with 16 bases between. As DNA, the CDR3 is TGTGCCAGCAGTTTTCCGGGAGCTAGTTACTACGAGCAGTACTTC. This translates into CASSFPGASYYEQYF.